Following are 8 T cell receptor beta chains from one sample sequenced in a study of early T cells in non-severe SARS-CoV-2 infection. A single record per CDR3 protein comes from TCRdb applying MiXCR to the 5' RACE reads. The table records under 65,000 distinct CDR3 sequences, approximately 13% of them present only once. The source material was whole blood. These receptors came from an adult who was a healthcare worker with PCR-confirmed SARS-CoV-2 infection or an uninfected control (not recorded which).

A word on this clonotype: This may arise from a read error, as a much more abundant clone is one base away. The CDR3 region has the DNA TGTGCCAGCAGCGCGGGCGGTAGCAATCAGCCCCAGCATTTT. Its protein is CASSAGGSNQPQHF. The rearrangement links TRBV28 to TRBJ1-5; D not certain. CDR1 and CDR2 (germline): MDHEN, SYDVKM. V lost 6 bases and J 0 bases, leaving 9 bases between the germline ends. The CDR3 sequence is 14 residues long.

On this clonotype: A much larger clone lies one base from this, so it may be a read error. V usage is TRBV7-8 and J usage is TRBJ2-7; no firm D call. CDR1 is SGHVS, CDR2 FQNEAQ, per germline. The ends were cut back, 5 bases at V and 4 bases at J, with 12 bases in the middle. The CDR3 loop spans 13 amino acids. The chain's CDR3 is CASSTHPSYEQYF. CDR3 in DNA: TGTGCCAGCAGCACTCACCCGAGTTACGAGCAGTACTTC.

This clonotype was counted a single time. The J gene is TRBJ2-7, the V gene TRBV28, with D possibly matching TRBD2 (6 bases). This CDR3 is 13 amino acids long. The V gene's germline CDR1 is MDHEN and CDR2 SYDVKM. V was cut by 4 bases and J by 3 bases, with 10 bases left in between. The CDR3 here is CASSSDYNYEQYF. The CDR3 bases are TGTGCCAGCAGTTCGGACTATAACTACGAGCAGTACTTC.

The sample holds many counts of this clonotype. The chain carries TRBV11-2 and TRBJ2-1, with D unresolved. Germline values: CDR1 SGHAT, CDR2 FQNNGV. CDR3 length: 15 residues. Trimming removed 5 bases from V and 6 bases from J, with 17 bases in between. The CDR3 coding sequence is TGTGCCAGCAGCCGATCTCACTCTAGAGGCAATGAGCAGTTCTTC. Residues: CASSRSHSRGNEQFF.

This clonotype was seen at least ten times. V gene TRBV24-1 combines with J gene TRBJ2-1; D may be TRBD1 (5 bases). Per germline, CDR1 KGHDR and CDR2 SFDVKD. The CDR3 has 14 amino acids. Trimming stripped 9 bases from V and 0 bases from J, with 11 bases between. The DNA for the CDR3 is TGTGCCACCGGGGCGCCCAGCTCCTACAATGAGCAGTTCTTC. It translates to CATGAPSSYNEQFF.

This clonotype has ten or more counts. The V gene is TRBV6-1, the J gene TRBJ2-5; unclear D gene. The CDR3 extends over 12 amino acids. Deletions cut 6 bases from V and 5 bases from J, with 10 bases between. Per germline, CDR1 MNHNS and CDR2 SASEGT. The CDR3 loop is CASRPLRETQYF. CDR3 coding DNA: TGTGCCAGCAGGCCCCTTCGGGAGACCCAGTACTTC.

The rearrangement links TRBV4-2 to TRBJ2-7, with a possible D match to TRBD2 (5 bases). The CDR3 runs 17 residues. V was trimmed by 2 bases and J by 1 base, leaving 18 bases between them. Germline CDR1 is LGHNA and CDR2 is YNFKEQ. In nucleotides, the CDR3 is TGTGCCAGCAGCCAAAAAGGGCCGATTTCGGGGTCCTACGAGCAGTACTTC. This gives the protein CASSQKGPISGSYEQYF.

This clonotype appeared many times. V is TRBV5-1 and J is TRBJ2-2; 14 bases match TRBD2. V shed 0 bases and J 4 bases; nucleotides not matched to a gene: 2. CDR1 SGHRS and CDR2 YFSETQ come from the germline V gene. The CDR3 is 17 amino acids. CDR3 protein: CASSLGTSGRTTGELFF. The CDR3 bases are TGCGCCAGCAGCTTGGGGACTAGCGGGAGGACCACCGGGGAGCTGTTTTTT.